The rows below give T cell receptor beta chains drawn from one sample of a study of T cell repertoires in cytomegalovirus infection. Each CDR3 protein is one row after TCRdb ran MiXCR on the reads. This table has 200,000 to 250,000 distinct CDR3 sequences, under 8.5% appearing once. The sample comprised PBMCs. The receptor source for this set is a human donor in good health (CMV status not recorded). Some clones in this sample may be carry-over from other donors' samples. Both conserved end residues are part of each CDR3. Each record gives: V gene, clone size, D gene, J gene, CDR3 protein, CDR3 DNA. The D gene is left open where the match is weak. Clone size is shown for a subset of rows, as once, few, many or a class of expanded clone.

v_gene: TRBV29-1; abundance: many; d_gene: NA; j_gene: TRBJ1-5; CDR3aa: CSGTGGVGQPQHF; CDR3nt: TGCAGCGGGACGGGGGGGGTGGGTCAGCCCCAGCATTTT
v_gene: TRBV19; abundance: many; d_gene: NA; j_gene: TRBJ2-7; CDR3aa: CASSIEYTYEQYF; CDR3nt: TGTGCCAGTAGTATAGAATACACCTACGAGCAGTACTTC
v_gene: TRBV18; abundance: many; d_gene: NA; j_gene: TRBJ1-2; CDR3aa: CASSLAQGPNYGYTF; CDR3nt: TGTGCCAGCTCACTAGCCCAGGGTCCTAACTATGGCTACACCTTC
v_gene: TRBV6-2/TRBV6-3; abundance: many; d_gene: NA; j_gene: TRBJ1-2; CDR3aa: CASRSNAYYGYTF; CDR3nt: TGTGCCAGCAGATCAAACGCTTACTATGGCTACACCTTC
v_gene: TRBV6-5; abundance: many; d_gene: NA; j_gene: TRBJ2-7; CDR3aa: CASSYLPGRQSYEQYF; CDR3nt: TGTGCCAGCAGTTACCTTCCGGGGAGACAATCCTACGAGCAGTACTTC
v_gene: TRBV7-6; abundance: NA; d_gene: NA; j_gene: TRBJ1-3; CDR3aa: CASSLGSPQGFSGNTIYF; CDR3nt: TGTGCCAGCAGCTTAGGATCCCCACAGGGTTTCTCTGGAAACACCATATATTTT
v_gene: TRBV20-1; abundance: many; d_gene: TRBD1; j_gene: TRBJ2-1; CDR3aa: CSAGRGQGKNEQFF; CDR3nt: TGCAGTGCTGGGAGGGGACAGGGGAAGAATGAGCAGTTCTTC
v_gene: TRBV7-2; abundance: NA; d_gene: NA; j_gene: TRBJ2-4; CDR3aa: CASSFGRSGDIQYF; CDR3nt: TGTGCCAGCAGCTTTGGCCGATCCGGTGACATTCAGTACTTC
v_gene: TRBV7-2; abundance: many; d_gene: NA; j_gene: TRBJ2-5; CDR3aa: CASSLAGSGETQYF; CDR3nt: TGTGCCAGCAGCTTAGCGGGGTCAGGAGAGACCCAGTACTTC
v_gene: TRBV27; abundance: many; d_gene: NA; j_gene: TRBJ1-5; CDR3aa: CASNIRGTDQPQHF; CDR3nt: TGTGCCAGCAATATTCGGGGAACCGATCAGCCCCAGCATTTT
v_gene: TRBV20-1; abundance: many; d_gene: NA; j_gene: TRBJ2-7; CDR3aa: CSARNSRALGEQYF; CDR3nt: TGCAGTGCTAGGAACTCCCGGGCCCTCGGTGAGCAGTACTTC
v_gene: TRBV7-9; abundance: NA; d_gene: NA; j_gene: TRBJ2-2; CDR3aa: CASSWGTGRRTTGELFF; CDR3nt: TGTGCCAGCAGCTGGGGTACAGGGAGGAGGACCACCGGGGAGCTGTTTTTT
v_gene: TRBV20-1; abundance: few; d_gene: TRBD2; j_gene: TRBJ2-3; CDR3aa: CSARAPTGANLGPSGGLGYTQYF; CDR3nt: TGCAGTGCTAGAGCCCCGACAGGGGCCAATCTGGGGCCTAGCGGGGGGCTAGGGTATACGCAGTATTTT
v_gene: TRBV7-2; abundance: many; d_gene: NA; j_gene: TRBJ2-7; CDR3aa: CASSLSSVSEVEQYF; CDR3nt: TGTGCCAGCAGCTTAAGTAGCGTCTCCGAGGTCGAGCAGTACTTC
v_gene: TRBV11-2; abundance: NA; d_gene: TRBD2; j_gene: TRBJ2-3; CDR3aa: CASISGGGTDTQYF; CDR3nt: TGTGCCAGCATCTCCGGGGGGGGCACAGATACGCAGTATTTT
v_gene: TRBV12-3/TRBV12-4; abundance: many; d_gene: NA; j_gene: TRBJ1-5; CDR3aa: CASSTEVAGNQPQHF; CDR3nt: TGTGCCAGCTCTACCGAGGTGGCGGGCAATCAGCCCCAGCATTTT
v_gene: TRBV28; abundance: many; d_gene: NA; j_gene: TRBJ1-5; CDR3aa: CASSLTHRPVYQPQHF; CDR3nt: TGTGCCAGCAGTTTAACCCACCGACCCGTCTATCAGCCCCAGCATTTT
v_gene: TRBV29-1; abundance: many; d_gene: NA; j_gene: TRBJ1-5; CDR3aa: CSVGGNQPQHF; CDR3nt: TGCAGCGTTGGGGGGAATCAGCCCCAGCATTTT
v_gene: TRBV7-2; abundance: many; d_gene: TRBD1; j_gene: TRBJ2-4; CDR3aa: CASSSTGGLNIQYF; CDR3nt: TGTGCCAGCAGCTCCACAGGGGGCCTAAACATTCAGTACTTC
v_gene: TRBV5-1; abundance: few; d_gene: TRBD1; j_gene: TRBJ2-3; CDR3aa: CASSMGQGAIDTQYF; CDR3nt: TGCGCCAGCAGCATGGGACAGGGGGCTATAGATACGCAGTATTTT
v_gene: TRBV28; abundance: many; d_gene: NA; j_gene: TRBJ2-7; CDR3aa: CASSRGDTVHEQYF; CDR3nt: TGTGCCAGCAGCCGCGGGGACACGGTCCACGAGCAGTACTTC
v_gene: TRBV7-2; abundance: many; d_gene: NA; j_gene: TRBJ1-1; CDR3aa: CASSPGTGARLIFF; CDR3nt: TGTGCCAGCAGCCCAGGGACGGGAGCGAGGTTAATCTTCTTT
v_gene: TRBV7-2; abundance: many; d_gene: NA; j_gene: TRBJ1-5; CDR3aa: CASSLGQFYSNQPQHF; CDR3nt: TGTGCCAGCAGCTTAGGGCAGTTTTATAGCAATCAGCCCCAGCATTTT
v_gene: TRBV12-3/TRBV12-4; abundance: many; d_gene: TRBD1; j_gene: TRBJ1-2; CDR3aa: CASGRQGAKSYGYTF; CDR3nt: TGTGCCAGCGGACGGCAGGGGGCGAAGAGCTATGGCTACACCTTC
v_gene: TRBV6-2/TRBV6-3; abundance: many; d_gene: NA; j_gene: TRBJ2-7; CDR3aa: CASSYPRPYEQYF; CDR3nt: TGTGCCAGCAGTTACCCCCGCCCCTACGAGCAGTACTTC
v_gene: TRBV6-6; abundance: many; d_gene: TRBD2; j_gene: TRBJ2-1; CDR3aa: CASETSGGANEQFF; CDR3nt: TGTGCCAGCGAGACTAGCGGGGGGGCCAATGAGCAGTTCTTC
v_gene: TRBV12-3/TRBV12-4; abundance: many; d_gene: NA; j_gene: TRBJ1-4; CDR3aa: CASSYQGRRVGNEKLFF; CDR3nt: TGTGCCAGCAGTTATCAAGGGCGGAGGGTCGGTAATGAAAAACTGTTTTTT
v_gene: TRBV29-1; abundance: many; d_gene: NA; j_gene: TRBJ1-4; CDR3aa: CSVPSRTNEKLFF; CDR3nt: TGCAGCGTTCCCTCCAGGACTAATGAAAAACTGTTTTTT
v_gene: TRBV29-1; abundance: many; d_gene: NA; j_gene: TRBJ2-7; CDR3aa: CSVELRDEQYF; CDR3nt: TGCAGCGTTGAGCTCAGGGACGAGCAGTACTTC
v_gene: TRBV6-2/TRBV6-3; abundance: many; d_gene: TRBD2; j_gene: TRBJ2-1; CDR3aa: CASRLAGVSDEQFF; CDR3nt: TGTGCCTCCCGACTAGCGGGGGTTTCGGATGAGCAGTTCTTC
v_gene: TRBV7-2; abundance: many; d_gene: NA; j_gene: TRBJ2-1; CDR3aa: CASSPYNEQFF; CDR3nt: TGTGCCAGCAGCCCCTACAATGAGCAGTTCTTC
v_gene: TRBV7-2; abundance: many; d_gene: NA; j_gene: TRBJ1-1; CDR3aa: CASSQGSTSGAEAFF; CDR3nt: TGTGCCAGCAGCCAAGGCTCAACGTCTGGGGCTGAAGCTTTCTTT
v_gene: TRBV14; abundance: NA; d_gene: NA; j_gene: TRBJ2-2; CDR3aa: CASSQDISGELFF; CDR3nt: TGTGCCAGCAGCCAAGACATATCCGGGGAGCTGTTTTTT
v_gene: TRBV2; abundance: many; d_gene: NA; j_gene: TRBJ2-7; CDR3aa: CASSEVVYEQYF; CDR3nt: TGTGCCAGCAGTGAAGTGGTCTACGAGCAGTACTTC
v_gene: TRBV14; abundance: NA; d_gene: NA; j_gene: TRBJ1-3; CDR3aa: CASSQLRAFSGNTIYF; CDR3nt: TGTGCCAGCAGCCAACTTCGAGCCTTCTCTGGAAACACCATATATTTT